This T cell receptor beta chain derives from a study of OX40 agonist ivuxolimab in advanced cancers. Study in general: Patients were treated with ivuxolimab, an agonistic anti-OX40 (CD134) antibody. Patient treatment consisted of intravenous ivuxolimab administration every 2 weeks at 0.01 to 10 mg/kg.

Generated by immunoSEQ multiplex PCR, the TCRdb table keeps only in-frame clones and is missing some. The data show about 73,000 clones, with 90% seen just once and approximately 0.55% held by the top ten. Germline V gives CDR1 SGHNT, CDR2 YENEEA. The CDR3 is 15 residues long. The trim removed 1 base at V and 6 bases at J, leaving 4 bases unmatched. Researchers took blood at baseline, on cycle 4 day 1, and on cycle 7 day 1. The sample here was CD4+ or CD8+ T cells sorted from blood, taken in a trial of the OX40 agonist ivuxolimab. This TCR was sampled from an adult with an advanced solid tumor such as melanoma, head and neck, liver or kidney cancer. The J gene is TRBJ2-2, the V gene TRBV11-3; TRBD2 matches 8 bases. The CDR3 nucleotides read TGTGCCAGCAGCTTAGCGGGACTAGGATCCGGGGAGCTGTTTTTT. This gives the protein CASSLAGLGSGELFF.